This T cell receptor (beta chain) emerged from a study of blood T cell repertoires in COVID-19 (dated by TCRdb to 2020 to 2021). Some background on the complete study: Samples from collaborators originated in the United States, Italy and Spain and spanned both the acute and convalescent phases of COVID-19. The material from the prospective study consisted of cDNA or gDNA derived from T cells, B-cell-depleted T cells, or PBMCs. Subjects who had been exposed to COVID-19, were actively infected with it, or had recovered from it provided the deeply sampled blood TCRbeta repertoires that made up the dataset. The repertoires were made available in a free public database intended to serve as a resource for research on the immune response to SARS-CoV-2. Samples came from the ongoing ImmuneRACE study (first 160 participants) plus 1,254 subjects from 6 global collaborators. Sample metadata almost always included a de-identified subject ID, COVID-19 status, age in years and sex. Where HLA class I and class II types were available, the types were taken from metadata supplied by the sample provider, not from assay-based typing. General findings and caveats noted by the study authors: Clinical and demographic metadata were provided uncurated, with the amount varying by source and participant.

The immunoSEQ Assay, a bias-controlled multiplex PCR, was used to amplify TCRbeta CDR3 regions from genomic DNA. The source study handled its data this way. The number of nucleated cells in each sample was estimated from the amplification of reference gene primers within the assay. To quantify the absolute abundance of each unique TCRbeta CDR3 rearrangement, sequence reads were collapsed and filtered. Productive Simpson clonality was computed per sample as the square root of Simpson's diversity index over productive rearrangements. TCRdb re-hosts the immuneACCESS table, in-frame sequences only. Its copies lack some clones; in the studies checked, an unresolved V gene accounts for under half of them, and the cause for the rest is not known. V and J calls and clone size are those listed in that table; D and trimming were worked out from the DNA. A total of some 360,000 clones appear in this sample, about 88% of them only once. The top ten clonotypes cover 1% of the sample.

Participants in the prospective study were enrolled through a virtual design, were aged roughly 18 to 90 years, and lived in roughly 25 United States geographic areas. In the prospective study, participants were assigned to cohorts based on the clinical history participants reported in a screening survey and a study questionnaire. A participant counted as exposed if, within 2 weeks of entering the study, that participant had been in contact with someone who had a PCR-confirmed or clinician-diagnosed COVID-19 case. In the prospective study, whole blood, serum and a nasopharyngeal or oropharyngeal swab were collected from each participant by mobile phlebotomists. Over a roughly 2-month period, participants in the prospective study had the option of providing additional blood draws and questionnaires. Blood samples from the prospective study were shipped frozen or at room temperature prior to DNA extraction.

Regarding this clone: Its antigen is still unknown. No base quality information exists; no much larger clone differs at one position.

In the germline V gene, CDR1 corresponds to MDHEN and CDR2 to SYDVKM. From the cysteine through the phenylalanine, the CDR3 covers 17 amino acids. CDR3 DNA is the only sequence kept; it has 51 bases, read in frame from the first base. V lost 7 bases and J lost 10 bases, and the count of bases not matched to a germline gene is 17. Recombination connected TRBV28 to TRBJ1-6; TRBD1 agrees with 9 junctional bases. The TCR originated in a woman younger than 45 who had been exposed to COVID-19. Sequencing was done on a sample of PBMCs or T cells enriched from blood (not recorded which). The DNA is as follows: TGTGCCAGCACCTCACCGGCCCTGACACAGGGGGCCTCACCCCTCCACTTT. Its coded protein is CASTSPALTQGASPLHF.